Detailed here is one T cell receptor beta chain. What it binds is not known. The germline gives CDR1 LNHDA, CDR2 SQIVND (reference sequence). Between the trimmed V and J ends, which lost 8 bases and 5 bases, there was a span of 18 bases. This CDR3 spans 14 amino acids. The sample's time point: peripheral blood 6 weeks after treatment start. Pretreatment and on-treatment blood mononuclear cell samples were taken, totaling between 1 and 8 time points per patient. This specimen belongs to a study of PD-L1 blockade in urothelial cancer. Here immunoSEQ multiplex PCR was the method, and the copy in TCRdb shows in-frame clones only, minus some. The data hold about 120,000 clones, with about 82% observed a single time. Broader study findings: Survival was better when pretreatment blood TCR clonality fell below the median.

This TCR came from a man in his forties or fifties with urothelial cancer. This material consisted of PBMCs, taken around atezolizumab (anti-PD-L1) treatment. The chain links TRBV19 to TRBJ1-1, with a possible D match to TRBD1 (6 bases). CDR3 bases: TGTGCCAGTCGAGAGTCCAGGGGTCGGACTGAAGCTTTCTTT. Protein sequence: CASRESRGRTEAFF.